This T cell receptor (beta chain) came from a study of T cell repertoires in aging, cancer and after chemotherapy (dated by TCRdb to the late 2010s). Study-level background: Donors were distributed across six age groups ranging from 30 or younger to 70 or older, with at least three individuals included per group. Control TCR repertoires from healthy donors were recorded over several months to years, and clear clonal overlap was observed across re-sampling. Several million TCR reads were contained in the full dataset. To examine immunoaging and T cell reconstitution after chemotherapy, the study profiled TCR beta repertoires in peripheral blood from healthy donors and cancer patients. The cohort comprised around 220 cancer patients, over 90 with hematological and fewer than 140 with solid cancers, plus 95 healthy donors as a reference group.

Broad study findings and their caveats: An increase in median generation probability over the chemotherapy interval was observed in both cancer cohorts, suggesting that the repertoire was reconstituted through rebound thymic output. The authors noted that the repertoire data do not allow conclusions about immunological memory after chemotherapy. In healthy donors, the drop in TCR diversity with age came mainly from a loss of richness, whereas in cancer patients a loss of evenness also played a part. Significantly lower blood TCR diversity and higher clonality were observed in untreated patients with hematological or solid cancers than in age-matched healthy donors.

This clonotype is medium-sized (0.01 to 0.1%) in terms of sample share. Its antigen specificity is not known. No per-base quality is available; no much larger clone lies one base away. From the germline V gene (reference sequence), CDR1 is DFQATT and CDR2 is SNEGSKA. V is cut back by 5 bases and J by 2 bases, with 12 bases in the junction unmatched. The CDR3 runs 17 residues from the cysteine to the phenylalanine. The CDR3 DNA has 51 bases and is translated from base 1. Multiplex touch-down PCR with a mixed TRB-A/B primer pool was used to amplify rearranged TRB sequences covering the V, D and J segments. Illumina adapters and sample indices were added to the amplicons in two consecutive PCR reactions performed with Phusion HS II polymerase. After gel purification with the NucleoSpin Gel and PCR Clean-up kit, the amplicons were checked using Qubit and an Agilent 2100 Bioanalyzer. Sequencing of the libraries was done on an Illumina MiSeq with paired-end, single-indexed 600-cycle runs. In the authors' own workflow: MiXCR versions 2.12 and 3.0.5 were used to process TRB sequences. Each unique CDR3 nucleotide sequence counted as one clone, and only productive sequences with at least two reads were retained. The repertoire metrics were Shannon diversity, evenness, clonality (calculated as one minus evenness), and diversity profiles parameterized by alpha from 0 to 5. The IGoR algorithm was used to compute generation probabilities of clones in paired pre- and post-chemotherapy samples. TCRdb trimmed the raw reads at Q25, called clones with MiXCR and kept productive beta chains. Merged by CDR3 protein, the rows form single entries marked with the most common genes and DNA. The V and J calls were not made by the authors but by TCRdb's processing. This sample gives 5,500 to 7,000 distinct CDR3 sequences in total; 25% to 30% of them show up just once. Roughly 3.9% of the sample belongs to the ten largest clones.

Genomic DNA extracted from peripheral blood, rather than sorted cells or RNA, was used as the source for amplification of TCR beta rearrangements. Sequenced material: blood. The source of this sequence is a human donor in good health. The sequence is built from TRBV20-1 and TRBJ2-3, and 11 junctional nucleotides match TRBD2. Read as DNA, the sequence is TGCAGTGCTCCCCAGGAGGGGACTAGCGGACCCACAGATACGCAGTATTTT. Its translation is CSAPQEGTSGPTDTQYF.